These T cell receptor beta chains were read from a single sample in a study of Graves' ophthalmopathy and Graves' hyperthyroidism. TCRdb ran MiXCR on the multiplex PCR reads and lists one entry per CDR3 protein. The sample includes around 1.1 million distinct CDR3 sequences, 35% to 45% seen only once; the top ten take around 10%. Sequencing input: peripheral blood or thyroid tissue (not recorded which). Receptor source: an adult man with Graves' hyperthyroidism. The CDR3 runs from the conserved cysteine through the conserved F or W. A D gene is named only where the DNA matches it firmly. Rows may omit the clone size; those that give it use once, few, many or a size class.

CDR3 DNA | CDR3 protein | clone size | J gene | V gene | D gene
TGTGCCATCAGTGAGTCAGGGCAATTCTCTGGGGCCAACGTCCTGACTTTC | CAISESGQFSGANVLTF | few | TRBJ2-6 | TRBV10-3 | NA
TGTGCCAGCAGCCGGATGAGGACTCCTCCCTACGAGCAGTACTTC | CASSRMRTPPYEQYF | once | TRBJ2-7 | TRBV24-1 | NA
TGTGCCAGCAGCCCACGGACCCAAAACTCCTACGAGCAGTACTTC | CASSPRTQNSYEQYF | NA | TRBJ2-7 | TRBV4-2 | NA
TGCAGCGTGGGGCAGGCGATCCAAGAGACCCAGTACTTC | CSVGQAIQETQYF | many | TRBJ2-5 | TRBV29-1 | NA
TGCAGTGCCCCTCTAGTGGGAGAGACCCAGTACTTC | CSAPLVGETQYF | many | TRBJ2-5 | TRBV20-1 | NA
TGTGCCAGCAGCCCCACGGGGGGGGGCATGAACACTGAAGCTTTCTTT | CASSPTGGGMNTEAFF | many | TRBJ1-1 | TRBV7-3 | NA
TGTGCCATCAGCGAAACTGGCTCTGGGGCCAACGTCCTGACTTTC | CAISETGSGANVLTF | NA | TRBJ2-6 | TRBV10-3 | NA
TGCAGTGCTAGAGATGACGCGTGGGGCTATGGCTACACCTTC | CSARDDAWGYGYTF | NA | TRBJ1-2 | TRBV20-1 | NA
TGTGCCAGCAGTTACTCCTCGGACCGCTATGGCTACACCTTC | CASSYSSDRYGYTF | many | TRBJ1-2 | TRBV6-5 | NA
TGCGCCAGCAGCCAAGATATGGGACCCAAGAACACCGGGGAGCTGTTTTTT | CASSQDMGPKNTGELFF | NA | TRBJ2-2 | TRBV4-3 | NA
TGTGCCAGCAGCACAGGGCGGTGGTCAGAGACCCAGTACTTC | CASSTGRWSETQYF | many | TRBJ2-5 | TRBV7-2 | NA
TGTGCCAGCAGTGAGAATAGCGGGACTATCAAAGAGACCCAGTACTTC | CASSENSGTIKETQYF | NA | TRBJ2-5 | TRBV25-1 | TRBD2
TGTGCCAGCATAGGGCAGACCTCTGGAAACACCATATATTTT | CASIGQTSGNTIYF | few | TRBJ1-3 | TRBV6-6 | NA
TGTGCCAGCAGTCCGACAGGGGACTATAATTCACCCCTCCACTTT | CASSPTGDYNSPLHF | NA | TRBJ1-6 | TRBV2 | TRBD1
TGTGCCAGCAACAGCGCCGGGCGAAGAGAGACCCAGTACTTC | CASNSAGRRETQYF | few | TRBJ2-5 | TRBV6-2/TRBV6-3 | NA
TGTGCCAGCAGCCCGCACGCGGGGGACGGGCGGGAGACCCAGTACTTC | CASSPHAGDGRETQYF | many | TRBJ2-5 | TRBV9 | TRBD2
TGTGCCAGCAGCGTAGAATTGATTGGGGAGCAGTACTTC | CASSVELIGEQYF | many | TRBJ2-7 | TRBV9 | NA
TGTGCCAGCAGTGCGGTCTATCAGCCCCAGCATTTT | CASSAVYQPQHF | NA | TRBJ1-5 | TRBV10-3 | NA
TGTGCCAGCAGCTTAGGACAGCGGTATCAAGAGACCCAGTACTTC | CASSLGQRYQETQYF | many | TRBJ2-5 | TRBV7-2 | NA
TGTGCCAGCAGCAGAAGGCGTCAGCCCCAGCATTTT | CASSRRRQPQHF | many | TRBJ1-5 | TRBV7-3 | NA
TGCAGTGCTAGAAGGGGGTCTCCAATAAGGAAAAAACTGTTTTTT | CSARRGSPIRKKLFF | NA | TRBJ1-4 | TRBV20-1 | NA
TGCAGTGCTAAACAACAAATTGAAGCTTTCTTT | CSAKQQIEAFF | many | TRBJ1-1 | TRBV20-1 | NA
TGTGCCACCAAGACAGGAGGGGAGCTGTTTTTT | CATKTGGELFF | few | TRBJ2-2 | TRBV2 | NA
TGCAGTGCTAGAGAGCCAGACTTGGCCTACGAGCAGTACTTC | CSAREPDLAYEQYF | many | TRBJ2-7 | TRBV20-1 | NA
TGTGCCAGCTCACCACCTGGGACTAGCGTCCTCGAGCAGTACTTC | CASSPPGTSVLEQYF | NA | TRBJ2-7 | TRBV19 | TRBD2
TGCAGTGCTAGGGCGAAACAGGTGTGGACTGAAGCTTTCTTT | CSARAKQVWTEAFF | many | TRBJ1-1 | TRBV20-1 | NA
TGCGCCAGCAGCTTGGACCGGACATCCGCAGAGACCCAGTACTTC | CASSLDRTSAETQYF | many | TRBJ2-5 | TRBV5-1 | NA
TGCGCCAGCAGCCAAGTCGTGAGACAGCTTAACTATGGCTACACCTTC | CASSQVVRQLNYGYTF | many | TRBJ1-2 | TRBV4-1 | NA
TGTGCCAGCAGCACAGGAAACAGGGGAAACACTGAAGCTTTCTTT | CASSTGNRGNTEAFF | few | TRBJ1-1 | TRBV7-8 | TRBD1
TGTGCCATCAAGGAAAGGGACAGGGCTAATTTGGGCACTGAAGCTTTCTTT | CAIKERDRANLGTEAFF | many | TRBJ1-1 | TRBV10-3 | TRBD1
TGTGCCAGCAGCTTGGGGTCGTTTCAGCCCCAGCATTTT | CASSLGSFQPQHF | many | TRBJ1-5 | TRBV7-8 | NA
TGTGCCAGCAGCCGAGGGACAGGGGGCGAGCAGTACTTC | CASSRGTGGEQYF | many | TRBJ2-7 | TRBV7-2 | TRBD1
TGCGCCAGCAGCTTGTTTGGCCCTTCACCTGGAAACACCATATATTTT | CASSLFGPSPGNTIYF | many | TRBJ1-3 | TRBV5-1 | NA
TGTGCCAGCAGGACAAGGGTTAGGAACACCGGGGAGCTGTTTTTT | CASRTRVRNTGELFF | NA | TRBJ2-2 | TRBV2 | NA
TGTGCCTGGACCGGAGCGGGGTTGGGATCACCCCTCCACTTT | CAWTGAGLGSPLHF | few | TRBJ1-6 | TRBV30 | NA
TGTGCCAGCAGTGAATGGGACGGACTAGCGGGGGAAAAACTGTTTTTT | CASSEWDGLAGEKLFF | NA | TRBJ1-4 | TRBV2 | NA
TGCAGCGTTGCGGCCACACCTACCTCCTACGAGCAGTACTTC | CSVAATPTSYEQYF | many | TRBJ2-7 | TRBV29-1 | NA
TGTGCCAGCAGGAGGGGTGCCGGGACAGGGGGCGGCGGGGAGCTGTTTTTT | CASRRGAGTGGGGELFF | many | TRBJ2-2 | TRBV2 | TRBD1
TGTGCCAGTAGTACCGACAGGAATTCCTACGAGCAGTACTTC | CASSTDRNSYEQYF | many | TRBJ2-7 | TRBV19 | NA
TGTGCCAGCAGTGAAGCACCAGGACAGGGACCCGGGGAGCTGTTTTTT | CASSEAPGQGPGELFF | NA | TRBJ2-2 | TRBV2 | TRBD1
TGTGCCTGGAGTCCGGGACAGGGCTCTGGCTACACCTTC | CAWSPGQGSGYTF | few | TRBJ1-2 | TRBV30 | TRBD1
TGTGCCAGCACTCCCACAGGGTCGAACACCGGGGAGCTGTTTTTT | CASTPTGSNTGELFF | NA | TRBJ2-2 | TRBV2 | NA
TGCGCCAGCAGCCCCAGGACAGGGTCTGGCTACACCTTC | CASSPRTGSGYTF | many | TRBJ1-2 | TRBV5-1 | TRBD1
TGTGCCACCAGCAGAAAGGGAGGGTTCGGCACTGAAGCTTTCTTT | CATSRKGGFGTEAFF | NA | TRBJ1-1 | TRBV15 | NA
TGTGCCAGCAGTACCACCGGGACAGGCACCTACGAGCAGTACTTC | CASSTTGTGTYEQYF | NA | TRBJ2-7 | TRBV6-5 | TRBD1
TGTGCCAGTAGTATAGAGGCCCGCGGAGCTTTCTTT | CASSIEARGAFF | many | TRBJ1-1 | TRBV19 | NA
TGCAGCGTTGAGTGGACAGGGTGGGGCGAGCAGTACTTC | CSVEWTGWGEQYF | NA | TRBJ2-7 | TRBV29-1 | TRBD1
TGTGCCACCAGCAGGGATAACTCCGTCTATGGCTACACCTTC | CATSRDNSVYGYTF | many | TRBJ1-2 | TRBV15 | NA
TGCAGCGTTAACCAGCGGGGTCAAGAGACCCAGTACTTC | CSVNQRGQETQYF | NA | TRBJ2-5 | TRBV29-1 | TRBD2
TGTGCCGCCAGCAGCGACGTCATTGGCGGCGAGCAGTACTTC | CAASSDVIGGEQYF | NA | TRBJ2-7 | TRBV15 | NA
TGTGCCAGCAGTTACTCGATGGGGGGGGAGACTGAAGCTTTCTTT | CASSYSMGGETEAFF | few | TRBJ1-1 | TRBV6-5 | NA
TGCAGCGCTCAGGGATCTGCGGGACCTCAGGACCAGCATTTT | CSAQGSAGPQDQHF | NA | TRBJ1-5 | TRBV29-1 | NA
TGCGCCAGCAGTACAACCGGGACCGTCTCTGGAAACACCATATATTTT | CASSTTGTVSGNTIYF | many | TRBJ1-3 | TRBV10-1 | NA
TGCAGCGTTGTCGGGGGGACCCACGAGCAGTACTTC | CSVVGGTHEQYF | NA | TRBJ2-7 | TRBV29-1 | TRBD2